Listed below are T cell receptor beta chains from one sample, sequenced in a study of blood T cell repertoires in COVID-19. Produced via immunoSEQ multiplex PCR; TCRdb's table is partial and in-frame only. The profile shows under 75,000 clones, around 90% of them singletons. Sequenced material: peripheral blood. The receptors shown here come from a woman of 80 years or more with active COVID-19. Both conserved end residues are part of each CDR3. A D gene is named only where the DNA matches it firmly. Not every row has a clone size; where given, it reads once, few, many or a size class.

D gene	J gene	V gene	clone size	CDR3 protein	CDR3 DNA
TRBD1	TRBJ2-1	TRBV27	once	CASSPGTGGYNEQFF	TGTGCCAGCAGTCCCGGGACAGGGGGCTACAATGAGCAGTTCTTC
TRBD1	TRBJ1-2	TRBV2	once	CASRKDREYGYTF	TGTGCCAGCAGGAAGGACAGGGAATATGGCTACACCTTC
.	TRBJ2-7	TRBV4-2	.	CASSQGSQGYEQYF	TGTGCCAGCAGCCAAGGCAGTCAGGGCTACGAGCAGTACTTC
.	TRBJ2-2	TRBV19	.	CASSTRQRGELFF	TGTGCCAGTAGTACTCGACAGCGCGGGGAGCTGTTTTTT
TRBD1	TRBJ2-1	TRBV5-1	.	CASSRDGTVNNEQFF	TGCGCCAGCAGTCGGGACGGGACAGTCAACAATGAGCAGTTCTTC
.	TRBJ1-4	TRBV5-6	.	CASSWERSTNEKLFF	TGTGCCAGCAGCTGGGAGCGATCAACTAATGAAAAACTGTTTTTT
TRBD1	TRBJ2-7	TRBV2	.	CASRRTGYYEQYF	TGTGCCAGCAGACGGACAGGATACTACGAGCAGTACTTC
.	TRBJ1-1	TRBV7-8	.	CASSLFRDTEAFF	TGTGCCAGCAGCTTATTCAGGGACACTGAAGCTTTCTTT
.	TRBJ2-3	TRBV11-2	.	CASSLETTSTDTQYF	TGTGCCAGCAGCTTAGAGACTACTAGCACAGATACGCAGTATTTT
.	TRBJ1-2	TRBV18	.	CASSPPQLNYGYTF	TGTGCCAGCTCACCACCCCAGTTGAACTATGGCTACACCTTC
TRBD2	TRBJ2-1	TRBV19	.	CASSDRDYTYNEQFF	TGTGCCAGTAGTGACCGGGACTATACCTACAATGAGCAGTTCTTC
TRBD1	TRBJ1-1	TRBV4-2	.	CASSPNQGVGTEAFF	TGTGCCAGCAGCCCAAACCAGGGGGTGGGGACTGAAGCTTTCTTT
.	TRBJ1-6	TRBV6-5	few	CASMRGNSPLHF	TGTGCCAGCATGAGAGGGAATTCACCCCTCCACTTT
TRBD2	TRBJ2-1	TRBV5-1	.	CASSLATSGSYNEQFF	TGCGCCAGCAGCTTGGCCACTAGCGGCTCCTACAATGAGCAGTTCTTC
TRBD2	TRBJ2-2	TRBV28	once	CASSLLSGVETGELFF	TGTGCCAGCAGCCTACTTAGCGGGGTTGAGACCGGGGAGCTGTTTTTT
TRBD2	TRBJ2-7	TRBV5-4	.	CASSSGTTAGEQYF	TGTGCCAGCAGTTCCGGGACTACCGCGGGAGAGCAGTACTTC
TRBD2	TRBJ2-7	TRBV6-5	.	CASSYSGGAFEQYF	TGTGCCAGCAGTTATAGCGGGGGGGCCTTCGAGCAGTACTTC
TRBD2	TRBJ2-3	TRBV18	.	CASSPWGGGSTDTQYF	TGTGCCAGCTCACCGTGGGGCGGGGGAAGCACAGATACGCAGTATTTT
.	TRBJ1-5	TRBV6-4	once	CASSAGLNQPQHF	TGTGCCAGCAGTGCAGGGCTCAATCAGCCCCAGCATTTT
.	TRBJ2-1	TRBV19	.	CASSSGRDSYNEQFF	TGTGCCAGTAGTAGCGGACGGGATTCCTACAATGAGCAGTTCTTC
TRBD1	TRBJ2-1	TRBV7-2	.	CASSLDRGFEQFF	TGTGCCAGCAGCTTAGACAGGGGTTTTGAGCAGTTCTTC
.	TRBJ1-4	TRBV6-5	.	CASSYDGSNEKLFF	TGTGCCAGCAGTTACGACGGGAGTAATGAAAAACTGTTTTTT
.	TRBJ2-3	TRBV9	.	CASSVTSTDTQYF	TGTGCCAGCAGCGTAACAAGCACAGATACGCAGTATTTT
.	TRBJ1-1	TRBV6-6	once	CASNFRVDTEAFF	TGTGCCAGCAATTTCAGGGTCGACACTGAAGCTTTCTTT
TRBD1	TRBJ2-3	TRBV11-3	few	CASSPTGGTDTQYF	TGTGCCAGCAGCCCGACAGGGGGCACAGATACGCAGTATTTT
.	TRBJ1-4	TRBV7-2	.	CASSFHPLSTNEKLFF	TGTGCCAGCAGCTTCCACCCACTATCAACTAATGAAAAACTGTTTTTT
.	TRBJ2-2	TRBV7-3	.	CASSLSGVTGELFF	TGTGCCAGCAGCTTAAGCGGGGTCACCGGGGAGCTGTTTTTT
TRBD1	TRBJ2-7	TRBV18	.	CASSPGTGGSYEQYF	TGTGCCAGCTCACCCGGGACAGGGGGTTCCTACGAGCAGTACTTC
.	TRBJ2-7	TRBV28	.	CATQPGLVTYEQYF	TGTGCCACCCAGCCGGGACTGGTAACCTACGAGCAGTACTTC
.	TRBJ2-5	TRBV3-1/TRBV3-2	.	CASSQISTQYF	TGTGCCAGCAGCCAAATAAGCACCCAGTACTTC
TRBD1	TRBJ2-1	TRBV7-2	.	CASVRQGDYNEQFF	TGTGCCAGCGTTAGACAGGGGGATTACAATGAGCAGTTCTTC
TRBD1	TRBJ1-5	TRBV5-1	.	CASSLGQGGQQPQHF	TGCGCCAGCAGCCTAGGACAGGGAGGCCAACAGCCCCAGCATTTT
TRBD2	TRBJ2-5	TRBV6-5	.	CASSYSPAGPGETQYF	TGTGCCAGCAGTTACTCTCCAGCGGGGCCGGGGGAGACCCAGTACTTC
.	TRBJ2-5	TRBV7-2	.	CASSLAGRQETQYF	TGTGCCAGCAGCTTAGCTGGCAGACAAGAGACCCAGTACTTC
TRBD1	TRBJ2-7	TRBV6-2/TRBV6-3	.	CASSRDREAYEQYF	TGTGCCAGCAGTCGGGACAGGGAGGCCTACGAGCAGTACTTC
TRBD2	TRBJ2-1	TRBV4-1	.	CASSRGGVNNEQFF	TGCGCCAGCAGCCGCGGGGGGGTTAATAATGAGCAGTTCTTC
.	TRBJ2-1	TRBV6-2/TRBV6-3	.	CASSYTGYNEQFF	TGTGCCAGCAGTTACACCGGGTACAATGAGCAGTTCTTC
.	TRBJ2-3	TRBV2	.	CASSETRTSQVTQYF	TGTGCCAGCAGTGAAACCCGGACAAGTCAGGTTACGCAGTATTTT
TRBD1	TRBJ1-3	TRBV6-5	.	CASSRDSSGNTIYF	TGTGCCAGCAGCCGGGACAGCTCTGGAAACACCATATATTTT
TRBD1	TRBJ1-3	TRBV5-4	.	CASSFLTGEGNTIYF	TGTGCCAGCAGCTTCCTGACAGGGGAAGGAAACACCATATATTTT
.	TRBJ2-2	TRBV2	.	CASSQSGGAGTGELFF	TGTGCCAGCAGTCAAAGCGGCGGGGCGGGCACCGGGGAGCTGTTTTTT
.	TRBJ2-5	TRBV30	.	CASFGSETQYF	TGTGCCTCATTCGGGTCTGAGACCCAGTACTTC
.	TRBJ2-7	TRBV20-1	.	CSARQGKQQYF	TGCAGTGCTAGACAGGGGAAGCAGCAGTACTTC
.	TRBJ2-3	TRBV5-4	.	CASSLRYGALGGHTQYF	TGTGCCAGCAGCTTGAGGTATGGCGCACTAGGTGGTCATACGCAGTATTTT
.	TRBJ1-2	TRBV11-2	.	CASSQGRSPYGYTF	TGTGCCAGCAGCCAGGGCCGAAGCCCCTATGGCTACACCTTC
.	TRBJ1-5	TRBV2	.	CASRGGNQPQHF	TGTGCCAGCAGGGGGGGAAATCAGCCCCAGCATTTT
.	TRBJ2-1	TRBV5-1	.	CASSLAYPGRERNYNEQFF	TGCGCCAGCAGCTTGGCCTATCCGGGCAGGGAACGAAATTACAATGAGCAGTTCTTC
TRBD2	TRBJ2-1	TRBV5-1	.	CASSPVAGGYNEQFF	TGCGCCAGCAGCCCCGTAGCGGGGGGCTACAATGAGCAGTTCTTC
.	TRBJ2-7	TRBV19	.	CASSPDGTYEQYF	TGTGCCAGTAGTCCAGACGGGACCTACGAGCAGTACTTC
.	TRBJ1-2	TRBV4-1	few	CASSPRSGGYGYTF	TGCGCCAGCAGCCCCCGGAGTGGCGGCTATGGCTACACCTTC
.	TRBJ1-2	TRBV28	.	CASSVARGPLPNYGYTF	TGTGCCAGCAGTGTCGCGCGGGGCCCGCTTCCTAACTATGGCTACACCTTC
.	TRBJ2-5	TRBV28	.	CASSSSGPQGRETQYF	TGTGCCAGCAGTTCATCAGGGCCCCAAGGACGAGAGACCCAGTACTTC
TRBD1	TRBJ1-2	TRBV7-9	.	CASSLGTGGNYGYTF	TGTGCCAGCAGCTTAGGTACAGGGGGGAACTATGGCTACACCTTC
TRBD1	TRBJ1-5	TRBV5-6	.	CASSQRQGRTLQPQHF	TGTGCCAGCAGCCAGCGACAGGGCCGTACCTTGCAGCCCCAGCATTTT
.	TRBJ1-1	TRBV24-1	once	CATSEGVSAFF	TGTGCCACCAGTGAGGGCGTGTCGGCTTTCTTT
.	TRBJ1-1	TRBV5-1	.	CASSSDRRNTEAFF	TGCGCCAGCAGCTCCGACAGGCGGAACACTGAAGCTTTCTTT
.	TRBJ2-5	TRBV24-1	.	CATSDLSPHQGQAETQYF	TGTGCCACCAGTGATTTGAGCCCCCACCAAGGTCAGGCAGAGACCCAGTACTTC
TRBD2	TRBJ2-1	TRBV9	few	CASSHKLAGGLNEQFF	TGTGCCAGCAGCCATAAACTAGCGGGGGGGCTGAATGAGCAGTTCTTC
.	TRBJ1-1	TRBV2	.	CASSESGIEAFF	TGTGCCAGCAGTGAATCCGGGATTGAAGCTTTCTTT
.	TRBJ2-4	TRBV19	.	CASSIDPARAPNIQYF	TGTGCCAGTAGTATAGACCCCGCCAGGGCCCCAAACATTCAGTACTTC